The TCR beta chain described here comes from a study of blood T cell repertoires in COVID-19. Per the authors' pipeline: Amplification from reference gene primers served as the basis for estimated nucleated cell counts. The method was immunoSEQ multiplex PCR; TCRdb's version includes in-frame clones alone and lacks a portion of them. Clone size and the V and J calls come from that table; the DNA yielded D and trimming. The data show about 170,000 clones, approximately 90% seen once. This CDR3 is 14 amino acids long. V shed 6 bases and J shed 6 bases, with 15 bases lying between them. CDR1 MDHEN and CDR2 SYDVKM come from the germline V gene.

What was sequenced was peripheral blood. This chain joins TRBV28 and TRBJ1-5; a weak D match, TRBD1 (6 bases). This TCR was recovered from a woman of 80 years or more in a cohort sampled during active or convalescent COVID-19. For the CDR3, the DNA is TGTGCCAGCAGCTCCGCAGGGGTGTCTCAGCCCCAGCATTTT. It is translated as CASSSAGVSQPQHF.